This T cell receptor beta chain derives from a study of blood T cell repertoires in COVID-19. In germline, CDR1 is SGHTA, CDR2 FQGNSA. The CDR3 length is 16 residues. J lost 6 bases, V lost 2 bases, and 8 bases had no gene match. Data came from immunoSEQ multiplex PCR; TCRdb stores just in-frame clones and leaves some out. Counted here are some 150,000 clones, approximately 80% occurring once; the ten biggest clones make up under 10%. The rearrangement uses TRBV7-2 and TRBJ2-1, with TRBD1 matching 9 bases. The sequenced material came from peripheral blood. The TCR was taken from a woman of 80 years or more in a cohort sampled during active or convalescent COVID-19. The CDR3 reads CASSLSPGQGSNEQFF. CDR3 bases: TGTGCCAGCAGCTTATCGCCGGGACAGGGAAGCAATGAGCAGTTCTTC. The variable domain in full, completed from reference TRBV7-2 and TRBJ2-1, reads GAGVSQSPSNKVTEKGKDVELRCDPISGHTALYWYRQSLGQGLEFLIYFQGNSAPDKSGLPSDRFSAERTGGSVSTLTIQRTQQEDSAVYLCASSLSPGQGSNEQFFGPGTRLTVL.